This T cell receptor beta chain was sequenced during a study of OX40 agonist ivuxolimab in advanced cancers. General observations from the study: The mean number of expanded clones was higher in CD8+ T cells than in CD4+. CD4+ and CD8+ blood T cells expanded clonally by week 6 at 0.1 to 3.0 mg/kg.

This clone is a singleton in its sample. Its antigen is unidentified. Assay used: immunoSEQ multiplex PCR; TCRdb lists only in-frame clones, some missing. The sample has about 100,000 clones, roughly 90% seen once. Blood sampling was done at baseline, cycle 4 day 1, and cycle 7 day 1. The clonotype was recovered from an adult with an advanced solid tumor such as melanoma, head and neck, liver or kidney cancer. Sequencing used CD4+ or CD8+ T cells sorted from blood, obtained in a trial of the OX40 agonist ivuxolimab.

Here the CDR3 reads CSVVDRDYGYTF. The CDR3 DNA is TGCAGCGTTGTGGACAGGGACTATGGCTACACCTTC. The V call is TRBV29-1, the J call TRBJ1-2; 8 bases map to TRBD1. Trimming cost V 4 bases and J 3 bases; bases outside gene matches: 1. The CDR3 totals 12 residues. Germline CDR1 reads SQVTM; CDR2 reads ANQGSEA.